One and the same sample provided the 10 T cell receptor beta chains below, sequenced in a study of patients and donors after allogeneic stem cell transplantation. TCRdb analysed the RT-PCR reads with MiXCR anew, one entry per CDR3 protein. Of some 960,000 distinct CDR3 sequences listed, roughly 18% are singletons. The specimen sequenced was blood, either unsorted or a sorted T cell fraction (not recorded which). The receptors come from a human donor who was either an allogeneic HSCT recipient or a stem cell or donor lymphocyte infusion donor (not recorded which). It is not recorded whose cells these are; they may come from a transplant donor.

This clonotype was seen a handful of times. The chain has TRBV6-1 and TRBJ1-5; unclear D gene. The V and J ends lost 7 bases and 3 bases respectively, with 13 bases between them. This CDR3 is 14 amino acids long. CDR1 MNHNS and CDR2 SASEGT come from the germline V gene. CDR3: CASTTDGPNQPQHF. CDR3 in DNA: TGTGCCAGCACTACGGACGGGCCCAATCAGCCCCAGCATTTT.

Only a few counts were recorded for this clonotype. This rearrangement joins TRBV6-5 to TRBJ1-1; no definite D call. The CDR3 sequence is 14 residues long. The germline V and J ends were trimmed by 0 bases and 2 bases, with 7 bases remaining between them. Germline V CDR1 and CDR2: MNHEY, SVGAGI. CDR3 sequence (DNA): TGTGCCAGCAGTTACTCAACCAGTAACACTGAAGCTTTCTTT. Amino acid sequence: CASSYSTSNTEAFF.

V is TRBV12-3 or TRBV12-4 and J is TRBJ1-5, with D possibly TRBD1 on 6 matching bases. The germline V and J ends were trimmed by 7 bases and 11 bases, with 12 bases remaining between them. The CDR3 contains 11 residues. The CDR3 DNA sequence: TGTGCCAGCACCTACGACAGGACCCAGCATTTT. Translating it yields CASTYDRTQHF.

V gene TRBV29-1 combines with J gene TRBJ2-1, with TRBD2 identical over 12 bases. CDR1 SQVTM and CDR2 ANQGSEA come from the germline V gene. This CDR3 region has 14 residues. The J segment lost 7 bases and the V segment lost 1 base, leaving 2 bases of the junction unmatched. CDR3 residues: CSVEGLAGVNEQFF. In DNA form, the CDR3 reads TGCAGCGTTGAAGGACTAGCGGGAGTAAATGAGCAGTTCTTC.

The J gene is TRBJ2-3, the V gene TRBV7-9; a possible D gene is TRBD1 (5 bases). The CDR3 has 14 residues. V was clipped by 3 bases and J by 4 bases, with 11 bases between them. CDR1 SEHNR and CDR2 FQNEAQ come from the germline V gene (reference sequence). CDR3 nucleotides: TGTGCCAGCAGCTTTGACAGTACCGCAGATACGCAGTATTTT. This translates into CASSFDSTADTQYF.

The chain joins TRBV4-1 to TRBJ2-7; 7 positions match TRBD1. The ends lost 3 bases at V and 4 bases at J; junction bases unmatched: 12. The germline V gene has CDR1 MGHRA and CDR2 YSYEKL. There are 16 residues in the CDR3. The CDR3 DNA follows: TGCGCCAGCAGCCACCTCCTCACAGGGGCGAAATACGAGCAGTACTTC. It codes for CASSHLLTGAKYEQYF.

The chain uses TRBV4-2 and TRBJ1-4, with D possibly matching TRBD1 (5 bases). V dropped 3 bases and J dropped 3 bases, with 14 bases sitting between them. CDR1 and CDR2 (germline): LGHNA, YNFKEQ. CDR3 length equals 16 residues. This CDR3 is CASSQGEVPANEKLFF. CDR3 bases: TGTGCCAGCAGCCAGGGGGAGGTACCGGCTAATGAAAAACTGTTTTTT.

This rearrangement joins TRBV5-1 to TRBJ2-5; D may match TRBD1 or TRBD2 (6 bases each). Germline CDR1 is SGHRS and CDR2 is YFSETQ. The V end was cut by 6 bases, the J end by 3 bases, with 15 bases between. This CDR3 spans 14 amino acids. CDR3 sequence (DNA): TGCGCCAGCAACGCGTTGGGGGGCAAAGAGACCCAGTACTTC. Amino acid sequence: CASNALGGKETQYF.

This clonotype was found a few times. The rearrangement links TRBV29-1 to TRBJ1-4, with 7 bases lining up with TRBD1. The junction had 2 bases not matched to a gene; V was cut back by 6 bases and J by 4 bases. The CDR3 covers 12 residues. CDR1 is SQVTM, CDR2 ANQGSEA, per germline. The DNA of the CDR3 is TGCAGCGTCAGGGGGGATAATGAAAAACTGTTTTTT. It codes for CSVRGDNEKLFF. Complete variable domain (other parts from reference TRBV29-1 and TRBJ1-4): SAVISQKPSRDICQRGTSLTIQCQVDSQVTMMFWYRQQPGQSLTLIATANQGSEATYESGFVIDKFPISRPNLTFSTLTVSNMSPEDSSIYLCSVRGDNEKLFFGSGTQLSVL.

This clonotype was found a few times. The rearrangement links TRBV27 to TRBJ2-7, with D perhaps TRBD1 (6 bases). CDR3 length equals 12 residues. Germline lookup yields CDR1 MNHEY and CDR2 SMNVEV (reference sequence). V lost 5 bases and J lost 6, with 11 bases in between. The CDR3 DNA is TGTGCCAGCAGTAAACAGGGAGCCGAGCAGTACTTC. Protein sequence: CASSKQGAEQYF.